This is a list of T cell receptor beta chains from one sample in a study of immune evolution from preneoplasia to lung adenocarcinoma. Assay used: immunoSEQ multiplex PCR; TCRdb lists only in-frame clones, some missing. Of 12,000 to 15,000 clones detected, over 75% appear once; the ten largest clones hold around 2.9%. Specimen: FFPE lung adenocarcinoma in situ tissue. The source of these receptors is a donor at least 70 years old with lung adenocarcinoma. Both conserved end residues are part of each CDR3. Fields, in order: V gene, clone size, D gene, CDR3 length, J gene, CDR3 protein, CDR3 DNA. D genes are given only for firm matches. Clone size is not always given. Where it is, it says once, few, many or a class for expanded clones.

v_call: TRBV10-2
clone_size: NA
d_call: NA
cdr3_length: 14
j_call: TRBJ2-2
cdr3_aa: CASSESGNTGELFF
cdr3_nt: TGCGCCAGCAGTGAAAGCGGGAACACCGGGGAGCTGTTTTTT

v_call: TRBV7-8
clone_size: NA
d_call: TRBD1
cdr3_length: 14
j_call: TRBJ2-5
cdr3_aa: CASSLEGGSETQYF
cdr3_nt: TGTGCCAGCAGCTTAGAAGGGGGCTCTGAGACCCAGTACTTC

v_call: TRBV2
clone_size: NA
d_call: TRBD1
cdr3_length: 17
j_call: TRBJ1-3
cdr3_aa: CASSERRGTGFGNTIYF
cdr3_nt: TGTGCCAGCAGTGAAAGACGCGGGACAGGGTTTGGAAACACCATATATTTT

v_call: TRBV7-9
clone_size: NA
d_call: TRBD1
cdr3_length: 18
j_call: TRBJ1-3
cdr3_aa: CASSPSGQAFFSGNTIYF
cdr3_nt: TGTGCCAGCAGCCCTTCTGGACAGGCTTTTTTTTCTGGAAACACCATATATTTT

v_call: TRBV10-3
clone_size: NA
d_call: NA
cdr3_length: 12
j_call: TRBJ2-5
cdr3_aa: CAISESLGTQYF
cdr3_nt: TGTGCCATCAGTGAGAGCCTAGGGACCCAGTACTTC

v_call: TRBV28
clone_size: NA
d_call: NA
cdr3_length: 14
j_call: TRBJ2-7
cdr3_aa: CASSLLQGAHEQYF
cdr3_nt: TGTGCCAGCAGTTTACTACAGGGTGCCCACGAGCAGTACTTC

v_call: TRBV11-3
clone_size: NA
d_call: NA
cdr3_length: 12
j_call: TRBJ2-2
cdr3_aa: CASSLGSGELFF
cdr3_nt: TGTGCCAGCAGCTTAGGGTCCGGGGAGCTGTTTTTT

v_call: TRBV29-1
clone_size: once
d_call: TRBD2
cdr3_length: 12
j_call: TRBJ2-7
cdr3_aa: CSVDTSGYEQYF
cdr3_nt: TGCAGCGTTGACACTAGCGGCTACGAGCAGTACTTC

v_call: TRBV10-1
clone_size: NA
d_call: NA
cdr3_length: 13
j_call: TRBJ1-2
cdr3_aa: CASSEERGRGYTF
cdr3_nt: TGCGCCAGCAGTGAGGAGAGGGGAAGAGGCTACACCTTC

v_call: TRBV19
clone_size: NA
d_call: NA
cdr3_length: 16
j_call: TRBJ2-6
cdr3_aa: CATSYGGASGANVLTF
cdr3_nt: TGTGCCACCTCCTACGGGGGCGCATCCGGGGCCAACGTCCTGACTTTC

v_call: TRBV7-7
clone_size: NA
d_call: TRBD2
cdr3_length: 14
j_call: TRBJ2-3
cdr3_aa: CASSLGLAGDTQYF
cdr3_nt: TGTGCTAGCAGCTTAGGACTAGCGGGTGATACGCAGTATTTT

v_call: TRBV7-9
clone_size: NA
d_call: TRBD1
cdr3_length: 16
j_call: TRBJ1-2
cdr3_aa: CASSLDRGWYDYGYTF
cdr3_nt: TGTGCCAGCAGCTTAGACAGGGGGTGGTACGACTATGGCTACACCTTC

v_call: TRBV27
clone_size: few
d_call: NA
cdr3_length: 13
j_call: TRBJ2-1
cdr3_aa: CASSLNHYNEQFF
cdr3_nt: TGTGCCAGCAGTTTGAACCACTACAATGAGCAGTTCTTC

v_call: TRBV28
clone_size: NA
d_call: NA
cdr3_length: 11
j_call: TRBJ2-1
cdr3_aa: CASSFNNEQFF
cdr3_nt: TGTGCCAGCAGTTTTAACAATGAGCAGTTCTTC

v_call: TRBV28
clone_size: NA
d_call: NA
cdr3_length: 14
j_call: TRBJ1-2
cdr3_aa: CASSLMKARWGYTF
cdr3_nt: TGTGCCAGCAGTTTGATGAAGGCCCGGTGGGGCTACACCTTC

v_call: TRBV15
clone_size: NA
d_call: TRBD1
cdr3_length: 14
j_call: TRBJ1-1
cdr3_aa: CATSREQGATEAFF
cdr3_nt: TGTGCCACCAGCAGAGAACAGGGGGCCACTGAAGCTTTCTTT

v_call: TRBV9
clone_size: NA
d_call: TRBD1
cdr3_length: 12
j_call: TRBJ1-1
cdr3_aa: CASRGLNTEAFF
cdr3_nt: TGTGCCAGTAGGGGGCTTAACACTGAAGCTTTCTTT

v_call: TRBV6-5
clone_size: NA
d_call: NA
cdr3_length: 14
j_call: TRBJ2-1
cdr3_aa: CASSYKAGYNEQFF
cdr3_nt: TGTGCCAGCAGTTACAAGGCGGGGTACAATGAGCAGTTCTTC

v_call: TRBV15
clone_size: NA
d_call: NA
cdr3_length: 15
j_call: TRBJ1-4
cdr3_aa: CATSRGTPGSEKLFF
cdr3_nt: TGTGCCACCAGCCGGGGGACTCCGGGGAGTGAAAAACTGTTTTTT